The 20 T cell receptor beta chains below all came from one sample that was sequenced in a study of T cell responses to AZD1222 COVID-19 vaccine. Assay: immunoSEQ multiplex PCR; the TCRdb copy retains only in-frame clones and omits some. The sample lists 150,000 or so clones, around nine tenths occurring once. The starting material was peripheral blood, obtained on day 0 of AZD1222 vaccination. Receptor source: an adult in good health.

The J gene is TRBJ1-4, the V gene TRBV28; D possibly corresponds to TRBD1 (5 bases). Germline V gene data show CDR1 as MDHEN and CDR2 as SYDVKM. Trimming took off 5 bases at V and 5 bases at J, with 6 bases between the two ends. This CDR3 region has 12 residues. DNA of the CDR3: TGTGCCAGCAGTCGGGGGAATGAAAAACTGTTTTTT. This translates into CASSRGNEKLFF.

This sequence joins TRBV11-2 and TRBJ2-3, with 9 bases matching TRBD2. This CDR3 spans 17 amino acids. The junction had 14 bases not matched to a gene; V was cut back by 5 bases and J by 5 bases. CDR1 and CDR2 (germline): SGHAT, FQNNGV. CDR3 in amino acids: CASSPRRAGGPGDTQYF. CDR3 sequence (DNA): TGTGCCAGCAGCCCGAGGAGGGCGGGAGGGCCTGGAGATACGCAGTATTTT.

This clone was seen a single time. The chain recombines TRBV10-1 with TRBJ2-4; maybe TRBD2 (6 bases). V dropped 0 bases and J dropped 8 bases, with 8 bases sitting between them. The V gene's germline CDR1 is WNHNN and CDR2 SYGVQD (reference sequence). CDR3 size: 13 residues. CDR3 sequence (DNA): TGCGCCAGCAGTGAGTCGACTAGGGACATTCAGTACTTC. This gives the protein CASSESTRDIQYF.

The gene calls are TRBV18 and TRBJ1-3, with TRBD1 matching over 7 bases. Germline CDR1 reads KGHSH; CDR2 reads LQKENI. CDR3 length: 18 amino acids. The ends lost 3 bases at V and 0 bases at J; junction bases unmatched: 11. The CDR3 DNA sequence: TGTGCCAGCTCACCCCAGCCCCCGACAGGGAACTCTGGAAACACCATATATTTT. Encoded protein: CASSPQPPTGNSGNTIYF.

This clone came up a few times. J is TRBJ2-3 and V is TRBV6-4, with 10 bases fitting TRBD2. This CDR3 comprises 15 residues. Germline V gene sequence: CDR1 MRHNA, CDR2 SNTAGT. J gave up 5 bases and V 3 bases, and 5 bases lay outside the gene matches. The CDR3 reads CASSESGGAIDTQYF. CDR3 DNA sequence: TGTGCCAGCAGTGAGAGCGGGGGGGCTATAGATACGCAGTATTTT.

The chain combines TRBV5-6 with TRBJ2-7; TRBD1 matches 11 bases. Trimming cost V 3 bases and J 1 base; bases outside gene matches: 15. The V gene's germline CDR1 is SGHDT and CDR2 YYEEEE. This CDR3 has 19 amino acids. CDR3 DNA sequence: TGTGCCAGCAGCTCAACCCGGGACAGGGGGAGGATTAGGTCCTACGAGCAGTACTTC. Translating gives CASSSTRDRGRIRSYEQYF.

This clone was recorded a few times. This sequence joins TRBV7-3 and TRBJ1-2; the D gene is possibly TRBD1 (6 bases). The CDR3 length is 15 residues. The V gene lost 4 bases and the J gene lost 8 bases, with 20 bases spanning the gap. Germline CDR1 and CDR2: SGHTA and FQGTGA. The CDR3 DNA reads TGTGCCAGCAGCTCCGCCGACGGGGGGGCGGGCGGCTACACCTTC. As protein: CASSSADGGAGGYTF.

The genes are TRBV11-2 and TRBJ1-1; D might be TRBD1 (6 bases). This CDR3 comprises 12 residues. The germline V and J ends were trimmed by 5 bases and 6 bases, with 10 bases remaining between them. Germline CDR1 and CDR2: SGHAT and FQNNGV. The CDR3 here is CASSVGGPEAFF. The CDR3 bases are TGTGCCAGCAGCGTTGGGGGGCCTGAAGCTTTCTTT.

The chain recombines TRBV2 with TRBJ2-1; TRBD1 matches 7 bases. CDR1 SNHLY and CDR2 FYNNEI come from the germline V gene. V was clipped by 0 bases and J by 1 base; unmatched bases: 0. This CDR3 has 15 amino acids. Here the CDR3 reads CASSEAGQSYNEQFF. The CDR3 DNA reads as TGTGCCAGCAGTGAAGCGGGACAGTCCTACAATGAGCAGTTCTTC.

The genes are TRBV28 and TRBJ1-6; 7 bases align to TRBD1. Germline CDR1 MDHEN, CDR2 SYDVKM. Trimming cost V 0 bases and J 0 bases; bases outside gene matches: 2. This CDR3 has 17 residues. This chain's CDR3 is CASSLWTGSSYNSPLHF. CDR3 DNA sequence: TGTGCCAGCAGTTTATGGACAGGGAGCTCCTATAATTCACCCCTCCACTTT.

V usage is TRBV27 and J usage is TRBJ1-2, with D possibly matching TRBD1 (5 bases). The germline V gene encodes CDR1 MNHEY and CDR2 SMNVEV (reference sequence). V lost 3 bases, J lost 4 bases, and 9 bases lay in between. The CDR3 covers 13 residues. Written as DNA, the CDR3 is TGTGCCAGCAGTTTTGGGGGTCCCTATGGCTACACCTTC. Protein sequence: CASSFGGPYGYTF.

The genes are TRBV6-4 and TRBJ1-2; D is uncertain. This CDR3 spans 11 amino acids. Germline V gene lookup returns CDR1 MRHNA and CDR2 SNTAGT. The V gene lost 2 bases and the J gene lost 2 bases, with 0 bases spanning the gap. Here the CDR3 reads CASSDNYGYTF. In nucleotides, the CDR3 is TGTGCCAGCAGTGACAACTATGGCTACACCTTC.

The chain couples TRBV10-1 to TRBJ2-1; D is ambiguous. The V end lost 0 bases, the J end lost 6 bases, and 9 bases lay between the germline ends. This CDR3 has 14 amino acids. Germline V lookup: CDR1 WNHNN, CDR2 SYGVQD (reference sequence). The CDR3 coding sequence is TGCGCCAGCAGTGAGTCGAACGGTGCCAATGAGCAGTTCTTC. Translating gives CASSESNGANEQFF.

This sequence joins TRBV21-1 and TRBJ2-1. TRBV21-1 is noted as a pseudogene. This CDR3 is built from 12 residues. As DNA, the CDR3 is TGTGCCAGCAGTAAGGACTACAATGAGCAGTTCTTC. Translating gives CASSKDYNEQFF.

The CDR3 reads CATSRDRGAQETQYF. The CDR3 bases are TGTGCCACCAGCAGGGACAGGGGGGCCCAAGAGACCCAGTACTTC. The V and J genes are TRBV15 and TRBJ2-5, with 10 bases fitting TRBD1. Germline V gene data show CDR1 as LNHNV and CDR2 as YYDKDF (reference sequence). V lost 3 bases to trimming and J lost 1 base; unmatched junction nucleotides: 2. The CDR3 is made up of 15 amino acids.

The rearrangement links TRBV12-3 or TRBV12-4 to TRBJ2-7, with D hard to call. V dropped 5 bases and J dropped 5 bases, with 7 bases sitting between them. This CDR3 is 11 amino acids long. The CDR3 DNA follows: TGTGCCAGCAGTCGGTGGGACGAGCAGTACTTC. Residues: CASSRWDEQYF.

The chain recombines TRBV11-3 with TRBJ2-2, with D perhaps TRBD1 (6 bases). V gave up 5 bases and J gave up 5 bases, with 12 bases separating them. Germline V gives CDR1 SGHNT, CDR2 YENEEA. The CDR3 sequence is 14 residues long. As DNA, the CDR3 is TGTGCCAGCAGCCAGGACAGTGTGACCGGGGAGCTGTTTTTT. This encodes CASSQDSVTGELFF.

The rearrangement links TRBV27 to TRBJ2-6; possible D gene TRBD2, 6 bases. The V gene's germline CDR1 is MNHEY and CDR2 SMNVEV (reference sequence). CDR3 length: 17 residues. Trimming took off 2 bases at V and 2 bases at J, with 13 bases between the two ends. The CDR3 protein is CASSLRRGSTGANVLTF. The CDR3 DNA reads TGTGCCAGCAGTTTAAGGAGGGGAAGTACTGGGGCCAACGTCCTGACTTTC.

The chain is built from TRBV6-5 and TRBJ2-5; possible D gene TRBD1, 6 bases. Trimming left V 0 bases short and J 1 base short, with 12 bases between. This CDR3 contains 16 residues. Germline loops: CDR1 MNHEY, CDR2 SVGAGI. Written as DNA, the CDR3 is TGTGCCAGCAGTTACTCGACAGGAGATTCCCAAGAGACCCAGTACTTC. Its translation is CASSYSTGDSQETQYF.

This sequence joins TRBV20-1 and TRBJ2-7, with no clear D. The CDR3 is 14 amino acids. The V end lost 3 bases, the J end lost 4 bases, and 16 bases lay between the germline ends. Germline V gene data show CDR1 as DFQATT and CDR2 as SNEGSKA (reference sequence). The CDR3 DNA follows: TGCAGTGCTAGTCGTCCGGCAGGTTCTTACGAGCAGTACGTC. Translation: CSASRPAGSYEQYV.